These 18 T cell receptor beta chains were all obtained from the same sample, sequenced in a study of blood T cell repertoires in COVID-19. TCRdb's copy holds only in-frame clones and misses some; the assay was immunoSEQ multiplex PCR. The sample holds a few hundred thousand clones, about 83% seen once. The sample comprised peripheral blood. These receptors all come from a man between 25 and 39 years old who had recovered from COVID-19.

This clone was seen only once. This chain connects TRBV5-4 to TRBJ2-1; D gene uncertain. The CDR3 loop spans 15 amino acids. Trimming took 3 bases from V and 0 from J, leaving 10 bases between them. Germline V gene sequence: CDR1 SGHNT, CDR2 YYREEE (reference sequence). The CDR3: CASSWRSSSYNEQFF. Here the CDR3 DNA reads TGTGCCAGCAGCTGGAGATCTAGCTCCTACAATGAGCAGTTCTTC.

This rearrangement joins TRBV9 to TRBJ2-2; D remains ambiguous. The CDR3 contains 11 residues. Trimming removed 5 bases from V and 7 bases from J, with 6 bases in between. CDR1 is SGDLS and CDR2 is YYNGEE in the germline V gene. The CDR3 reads CASRFIGELFF. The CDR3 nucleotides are TGTGCCAGCAGGTTTATCGGGGAGCTGTTTTTT.

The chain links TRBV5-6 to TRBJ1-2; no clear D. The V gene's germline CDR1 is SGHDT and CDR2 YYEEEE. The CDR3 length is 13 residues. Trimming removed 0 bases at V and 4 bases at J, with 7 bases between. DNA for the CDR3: TGTGCCAGCAGCTTGGCTGGCCCCTATGGCTACACCTTC. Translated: CASSLAGPYGYTF.

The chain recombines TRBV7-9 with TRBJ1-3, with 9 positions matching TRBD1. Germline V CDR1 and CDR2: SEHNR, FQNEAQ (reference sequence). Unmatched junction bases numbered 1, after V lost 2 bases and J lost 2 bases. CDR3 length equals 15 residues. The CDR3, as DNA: TGTGCCAGCAGCTTAAGGACAGGGGCTGGAAACACCATATATTTT. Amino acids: CASSLRTGAGNTIYF.

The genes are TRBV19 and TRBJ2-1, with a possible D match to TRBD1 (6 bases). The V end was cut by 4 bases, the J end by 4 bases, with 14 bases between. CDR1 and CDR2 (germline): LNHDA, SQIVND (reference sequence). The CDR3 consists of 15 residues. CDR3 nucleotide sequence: TGTGCCAGTAGTACCGTGGACAGTAGGTACAATGAGCAGTTCTTC. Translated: CASSTVDSRYNEQFF.

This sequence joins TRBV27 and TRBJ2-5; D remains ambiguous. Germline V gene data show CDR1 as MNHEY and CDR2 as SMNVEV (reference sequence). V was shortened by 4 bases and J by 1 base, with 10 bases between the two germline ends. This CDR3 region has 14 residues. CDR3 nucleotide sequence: TGTGCCAGCAGTTCTGGGTACAGCCAAGAGACCCAGTACTTC. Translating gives CASSSGYSQETQYF.

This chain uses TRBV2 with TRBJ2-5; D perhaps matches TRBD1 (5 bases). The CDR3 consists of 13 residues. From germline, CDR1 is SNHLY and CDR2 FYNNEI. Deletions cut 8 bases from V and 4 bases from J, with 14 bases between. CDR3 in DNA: TGTGCCAGCCTACGACAGCGCCGAGAGACCCAGTACTTC. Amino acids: CASLRQRRETQYF. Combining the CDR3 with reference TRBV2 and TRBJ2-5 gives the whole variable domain EPEVTQTPSHQVTQMGQEVILRCVPISNHLYFYWYRQILGQKVEFLVSFYNNEISEKSEIFDDQFSVERPDGSNFTLKIRSTKLEDSAMYFCASLRQRRETQYFGPGTRLLVL.

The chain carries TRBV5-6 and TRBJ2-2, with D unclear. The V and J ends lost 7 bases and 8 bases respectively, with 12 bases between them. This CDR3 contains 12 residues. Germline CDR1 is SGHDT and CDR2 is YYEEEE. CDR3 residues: CASHAVEGELFF. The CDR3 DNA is TGTGCCAGCCATGCCGTGGAGGGGGAGCTGTTTTTT.

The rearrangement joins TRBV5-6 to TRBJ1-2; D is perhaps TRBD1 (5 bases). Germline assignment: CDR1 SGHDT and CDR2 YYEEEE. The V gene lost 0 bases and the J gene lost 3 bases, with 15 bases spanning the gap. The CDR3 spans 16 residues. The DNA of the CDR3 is TGTGCCAGCAGCTTGGTCTGGAGGGGCGCAGACTATGGCTACACCTTC. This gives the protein CASSLVWRGADYGYTF.

This CDR3 reads CASSRDRGSYNEQFF. The CDR3 coding sequence is TGTGCCAGCAGCCGAGACAGGGGGTCCTACAATGAGCAGTTCTTC. The chain couples TRBV3-1 (or the pseudogene TRBV3-2) to TRBJ2-1, with 9 bases matching TRBD1. The CDR3 length is 15 residues. The V gene's germline CDR1 is LGHDT and CDR2 YNNKEL (reference sequence). Unmatched junction bases numbered 2, after V lost 4 bases and J lost 1 base.

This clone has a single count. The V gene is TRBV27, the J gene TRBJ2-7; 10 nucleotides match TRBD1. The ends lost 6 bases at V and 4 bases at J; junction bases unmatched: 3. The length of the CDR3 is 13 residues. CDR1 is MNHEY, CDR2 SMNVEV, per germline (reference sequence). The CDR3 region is CASRLGQGYEQYV. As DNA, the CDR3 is TGTGCCAGCAGATTGGGACAGGGGTACGAGCAGTACGTC.

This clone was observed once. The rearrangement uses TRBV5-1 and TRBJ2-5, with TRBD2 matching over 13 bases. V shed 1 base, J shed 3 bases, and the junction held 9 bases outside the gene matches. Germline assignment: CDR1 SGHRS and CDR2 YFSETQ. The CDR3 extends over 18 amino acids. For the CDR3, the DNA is TGCGCCAGCAGCTTGCGGCAAACTAGCGGGGGGGTAAAAGAGACCCAGTACTTC. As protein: CASSLRQTSGGVKETQYF.

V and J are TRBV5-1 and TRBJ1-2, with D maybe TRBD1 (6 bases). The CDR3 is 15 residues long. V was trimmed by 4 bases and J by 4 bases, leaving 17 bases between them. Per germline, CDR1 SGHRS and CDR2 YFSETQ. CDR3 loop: CASSAKQGIRYGYTF. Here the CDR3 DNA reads TGCGCCAGCAGCGCAAAACAGGGCATCCGCTATGGCTACACCTTC. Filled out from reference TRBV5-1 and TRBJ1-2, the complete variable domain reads KAGVTQTPRYLIKTRGQQVTLSCSPISGHRSVSWYQQTPGQGLQFLFEYFSETQRNKGNFPGRFSGRQFSNSRSEMNVSTLELGDSALYLCASSAKQGIRYGYTFGSGTRLTVV.

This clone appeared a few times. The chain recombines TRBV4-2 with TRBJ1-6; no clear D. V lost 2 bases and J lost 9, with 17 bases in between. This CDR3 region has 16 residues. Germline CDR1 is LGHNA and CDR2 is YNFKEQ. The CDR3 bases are TGTGCCAGCAGCCAATATGGGCCGCCGGAGGCTTCACCCCTCCACTTT. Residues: CASSQYGPPEASPLHF.

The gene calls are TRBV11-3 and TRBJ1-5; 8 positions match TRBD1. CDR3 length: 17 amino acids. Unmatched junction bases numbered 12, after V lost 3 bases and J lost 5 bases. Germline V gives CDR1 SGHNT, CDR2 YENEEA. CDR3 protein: CASSFRLDRGFDQPQHF. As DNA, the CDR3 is TGTGCCAGCAGCTTCCGCCTAGACAGGGGTTTCGATCAGCCCCAGCATTTT. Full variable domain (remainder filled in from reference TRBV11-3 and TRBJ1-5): EAGVVQSPRYKIIEKKQPVAFWCNPISGHNTLYWYLQNLGQGPELLIRYENEEAVDDSQLPKDRFSAERLKGVDSTLKIQPAELGDSAVYLCASSFRLDRGFDQPQHFGDGTRLSIL.

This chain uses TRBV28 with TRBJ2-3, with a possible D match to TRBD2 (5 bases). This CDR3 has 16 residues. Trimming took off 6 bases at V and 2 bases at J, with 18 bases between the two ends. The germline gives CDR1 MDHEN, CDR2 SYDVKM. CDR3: CASSPRRRLFTDTQYF. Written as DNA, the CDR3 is TGTGCCAGCAGCCCCCGGAGGCGGCTATTCACAGATACGCAGTATTTT.

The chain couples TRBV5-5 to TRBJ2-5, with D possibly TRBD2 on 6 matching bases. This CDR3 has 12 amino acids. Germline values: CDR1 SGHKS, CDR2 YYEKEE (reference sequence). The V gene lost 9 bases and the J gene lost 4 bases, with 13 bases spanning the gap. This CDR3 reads CANRGFGETQYF. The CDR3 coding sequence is TGTGCCAACCGGGGGTTCGGAGAGACCCAGTACTTC.

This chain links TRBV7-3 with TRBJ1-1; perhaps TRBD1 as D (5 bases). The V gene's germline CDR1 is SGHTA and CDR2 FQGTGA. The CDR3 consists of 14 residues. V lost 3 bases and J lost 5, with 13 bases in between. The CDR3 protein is CASSFRQGSTEAFF. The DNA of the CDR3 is TGTGCCAGCAGCTTTCGGCAGGGTTCGACTGAAGCTTTCTTT.